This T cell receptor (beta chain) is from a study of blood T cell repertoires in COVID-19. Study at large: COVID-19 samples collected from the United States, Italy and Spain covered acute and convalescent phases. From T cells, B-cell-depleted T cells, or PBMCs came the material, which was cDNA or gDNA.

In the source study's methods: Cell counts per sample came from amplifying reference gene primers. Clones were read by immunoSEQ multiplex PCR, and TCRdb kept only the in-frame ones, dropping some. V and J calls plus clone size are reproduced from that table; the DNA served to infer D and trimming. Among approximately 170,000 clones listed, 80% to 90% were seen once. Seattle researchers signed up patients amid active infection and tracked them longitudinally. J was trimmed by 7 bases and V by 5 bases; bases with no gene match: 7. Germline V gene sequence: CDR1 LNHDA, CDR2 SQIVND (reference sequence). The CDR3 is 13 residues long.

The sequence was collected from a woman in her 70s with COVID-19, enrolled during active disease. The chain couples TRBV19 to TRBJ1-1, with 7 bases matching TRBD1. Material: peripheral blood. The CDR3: CASSGTGVGEAFF. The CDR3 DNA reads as TGTGCCAGTAGTGGCACAGGGGTAGGTGAAGCTTTCTTT.